This record covers a single TCR beta chain. This clonotype was detected ten times or more. No antigen is known for it. Base qualities are not provided; no much larger clone lies one nucleotide away. The study was a case-control design nested within a healthcare worker cohort in London, UK, with weekly nasopharyngeal swab PCR tests and blood sampling. Between 23 and 31 March 2020, the week of the UK lockdown, healthcare workers were enrolled and then followed up weekly for as long as 16 weeks. The CDR3, from cysteine to phenylalanine, totals 16 residues. Only the CDR3 DNA stays, 48 bases, in frame from base 1. Trimming removed 6 bases from V and 1 base from J, leaving 15 bases between the germline ends. The CDR1 and CDR2 encoded by the germline V gene are MDHEN and SYDVKM. Library preparation employed 5' RACE. The instrument given in TCRdb is NextSeq 500. The TCR library protocol attached unique molecular identifiers to individual cDNA molecules to correct for sequencing error and PCR bias. Both TCR alpha and beta chains were sequenced, and tight co-correlation was observed between alpha and beta sequence abundances in each sample. The published analysis was carried out like this. V gene, J gene and CDR3 annotation of TCR sequences was performed with Decombinator V4. TCRs were defined as expanded if a significant change between any two time points was detected under a Poisson model with p below 0.0001. Abundances of TCRs were expressed as counts per million after normalisation to the total number of TCRs sequenced in each sample. TRAV1-2 paired with TRAJ12, TRAJ20 or TRAJ33 defined MAIT TCRs, while TRAV10 paired with TRAJ18 defined iNKT TCRs. VDJdb, accessed 1 November 2021, was searched for CMV, EBV and SARS-CoV-2 annotated TCRs, with TCRs annotated for multiple antigens excluded. In TCRdb, the public reads were trimmed at Q25 with fastp and aligned with MiXCR, with productive beta chains retained. A single entry per CDR3 protein holds the most common genes and DNA from its merged rows. The V and J calls and clone size are TCRdb's, not the authors'. This sample lists about 55,000 distinct CDR3 sequences; 14% to 15% were detected once. The top ten constitute 10% of the sample.

The sample is drawn from a study of early T cells in non-severe SARS-CoV-2 infection (dated by TCRdb to 2020 to 2023). With respect to the entire study: Because TCR sequencing relied on bulk RNA taken from unsorted whole blood, pairing of alpha and beta chains was not possible. General conclusions and limits of the study: VDJdb matching was skewed toward anti-spike CD8 responses, so virus-specific expansions were likely underestimated and private and CD4 specificities were missed.

The TCR sequence derives from an adult who was a healthcare worker with PCR-confirmed SARS-CoV-2 infection or an uninfected control (not recorded which). The sequences come from whole blood, collected at baseline. In this chain, TRBV28 is recombined with TRBJ2-2, with the D gene call left open. The DNA reads TGTGCCAGCAGGCCGATCGAGGCAGGGAACACCGGGGAGCTGTTTTTT. Its protein is CASRPIEAGNTGELFF.